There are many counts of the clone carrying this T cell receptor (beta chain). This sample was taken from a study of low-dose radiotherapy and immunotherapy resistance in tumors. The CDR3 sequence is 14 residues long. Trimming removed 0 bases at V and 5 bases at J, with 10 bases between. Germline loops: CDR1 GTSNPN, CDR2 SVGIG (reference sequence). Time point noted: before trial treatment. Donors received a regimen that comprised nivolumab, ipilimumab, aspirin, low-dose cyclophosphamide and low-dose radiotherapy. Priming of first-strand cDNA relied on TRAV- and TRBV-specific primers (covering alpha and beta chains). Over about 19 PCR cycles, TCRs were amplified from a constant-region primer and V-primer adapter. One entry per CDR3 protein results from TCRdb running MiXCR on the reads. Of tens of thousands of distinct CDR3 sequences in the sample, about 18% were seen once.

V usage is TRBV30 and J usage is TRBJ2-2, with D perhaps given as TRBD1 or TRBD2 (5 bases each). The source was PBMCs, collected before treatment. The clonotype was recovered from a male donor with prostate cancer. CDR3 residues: CAWSVGERTGELFF. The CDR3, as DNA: TGTGCCTGGAGTGTAGGGGAGCGGACCGGGGAGCTGTTTTTT.